This T cell receptor beta chain originates from a study of identical twins. Template switching, a step in the protocol, added a universal primer site, and cDNA carried unique molecular identifiers. TCRdb passed the 5' RACE reads through MiXCR, listing each CDR3 protein once. The table shows under 900,000 distinct CDR3 sequences, with about 12% occurring only once. This clonotype was found a few times. Unmatched junction bases numbered 12, after V lost 6 bases and J lost 1 base. Germline CDR1 reads DFQATT; CDR2 reads SNEGSKA (reference sequence). The CDR3 is 17 residues long. The same data also went into a second study, on yellow fever vaccine responses in identical twins.

The chain couples TRBV20-1 to TRBJ2-5; 12 nucleotides line up with TRBD2. Sequenced sample: PBMCs. This receptor was identified in a woman aged 18-29 years in good health. CDR3 in amino acids: CSASWTSGALPQETQYF. Written as DNA, the CDR3 is TGCAGTGCCTCATGGACTAGCGGGGCCCTACCCCAAGAGACCCAGTACTTC.